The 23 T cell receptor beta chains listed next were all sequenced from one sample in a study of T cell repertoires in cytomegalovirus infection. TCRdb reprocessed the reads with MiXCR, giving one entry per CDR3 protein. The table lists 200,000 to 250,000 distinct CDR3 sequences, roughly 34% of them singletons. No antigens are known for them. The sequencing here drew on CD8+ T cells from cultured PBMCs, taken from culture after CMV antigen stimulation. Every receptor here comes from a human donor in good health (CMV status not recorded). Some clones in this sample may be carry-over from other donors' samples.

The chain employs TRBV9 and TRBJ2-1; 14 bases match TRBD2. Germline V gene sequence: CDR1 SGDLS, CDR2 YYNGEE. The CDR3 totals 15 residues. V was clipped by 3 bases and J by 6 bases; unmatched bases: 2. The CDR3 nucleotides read TGTGCCAGCAGCGAGACTAGCGGGAGGGCCAATGAGCAGTTCTTC. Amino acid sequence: CASSETSGRANEQFF. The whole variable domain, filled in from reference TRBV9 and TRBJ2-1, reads DSGVTQTPKHLITATGQRVTLRCSPRSGDLSVYWYQQSLDQGLQFLIQYYNGEERAKGNILERFSAQQFPDLHSELNLSSLELGDSALYFCASSETSGRANEQFFGPGTRLTVL.

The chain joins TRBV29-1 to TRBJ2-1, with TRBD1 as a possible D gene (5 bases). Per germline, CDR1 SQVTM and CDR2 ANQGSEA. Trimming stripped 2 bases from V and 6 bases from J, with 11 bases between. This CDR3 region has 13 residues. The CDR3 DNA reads TGCAGCGTTGAAACTGGAAGGGGCAATGAGCAGTTCTTC. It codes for CSVETGRGNEQFF.

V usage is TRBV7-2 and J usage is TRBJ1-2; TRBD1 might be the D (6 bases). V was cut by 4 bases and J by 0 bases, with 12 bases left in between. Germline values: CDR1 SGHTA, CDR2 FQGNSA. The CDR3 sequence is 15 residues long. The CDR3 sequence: CASSSWDTTNYGYTF. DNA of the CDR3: TGTGCCAGCAGCTCATGGGACACGACTAACTATGGCTACACCTTC.

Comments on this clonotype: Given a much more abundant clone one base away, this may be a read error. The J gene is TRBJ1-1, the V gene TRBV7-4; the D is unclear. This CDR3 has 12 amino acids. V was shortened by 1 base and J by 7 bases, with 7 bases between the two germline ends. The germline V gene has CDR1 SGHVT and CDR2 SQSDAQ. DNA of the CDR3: TGTGCCAGCAGCTTAGGGCGGAGTGAAGCTTTCTTT. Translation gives CASSLGRSEAFF.

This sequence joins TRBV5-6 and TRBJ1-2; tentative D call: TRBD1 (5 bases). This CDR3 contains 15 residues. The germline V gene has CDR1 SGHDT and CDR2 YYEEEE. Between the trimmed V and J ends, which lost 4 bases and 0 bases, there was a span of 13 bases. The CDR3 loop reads CASSTDSQANYGYTF. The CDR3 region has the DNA TGTGCCAGCAGCACTGACAGCCAAGCTAACTATGGCTACACCTTC.

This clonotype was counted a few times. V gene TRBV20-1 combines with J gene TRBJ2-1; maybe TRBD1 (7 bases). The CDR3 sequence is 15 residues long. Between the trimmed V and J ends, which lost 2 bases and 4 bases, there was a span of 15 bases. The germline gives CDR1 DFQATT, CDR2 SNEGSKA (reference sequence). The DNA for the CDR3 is TGCAGTGCTAGAAAATCGGCAGGGGGGTACAATGAGCAGTTCTTC. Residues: CSARKSAGGYNEQFF.

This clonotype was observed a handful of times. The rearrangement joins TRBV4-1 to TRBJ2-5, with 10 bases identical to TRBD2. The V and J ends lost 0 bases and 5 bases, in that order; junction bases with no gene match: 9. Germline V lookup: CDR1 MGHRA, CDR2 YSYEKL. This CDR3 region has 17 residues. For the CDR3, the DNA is TGCGCCAGCAGCCAAGAAGCGGGAGGGGATATTCCGGAGACCCAGTACTTC. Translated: CASSQEAGGDIPETQYF.

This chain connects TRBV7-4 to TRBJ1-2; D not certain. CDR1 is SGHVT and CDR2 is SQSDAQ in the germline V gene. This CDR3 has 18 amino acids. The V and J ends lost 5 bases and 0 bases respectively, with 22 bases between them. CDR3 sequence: CASSDTQSSYLANYGYTF. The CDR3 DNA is TGTGCCAGCAGCGACACACAGAGCTCATACCTCGCTAACTATGGCTACACCTTC.

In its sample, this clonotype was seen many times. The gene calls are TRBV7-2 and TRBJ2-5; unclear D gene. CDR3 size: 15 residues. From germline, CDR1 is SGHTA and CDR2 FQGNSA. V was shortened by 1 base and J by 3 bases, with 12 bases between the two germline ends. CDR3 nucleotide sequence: TGTGCCAGCAGCTTAGTTGAGATACTTGAAGAGACCCAGTACTTC. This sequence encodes CASSLVEILEETQYF.

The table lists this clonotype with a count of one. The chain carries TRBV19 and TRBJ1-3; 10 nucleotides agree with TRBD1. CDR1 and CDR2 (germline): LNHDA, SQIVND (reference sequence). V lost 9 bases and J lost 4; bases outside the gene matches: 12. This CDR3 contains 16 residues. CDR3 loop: CASLPRDRGFGNTIYF. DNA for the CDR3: TGTGCCAGCCTCCCGCGGGACAGGGGTTTCGGAAACACCATATATTTT.

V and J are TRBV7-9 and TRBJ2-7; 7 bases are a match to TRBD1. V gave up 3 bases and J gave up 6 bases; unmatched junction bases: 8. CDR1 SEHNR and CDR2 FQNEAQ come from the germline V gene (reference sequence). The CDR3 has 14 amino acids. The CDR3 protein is CASSFGDSLSEQYF. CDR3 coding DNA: TGTGCCAGCAGCTTCGGGGACAGCTTGAGCGAGCAGTACTTC.

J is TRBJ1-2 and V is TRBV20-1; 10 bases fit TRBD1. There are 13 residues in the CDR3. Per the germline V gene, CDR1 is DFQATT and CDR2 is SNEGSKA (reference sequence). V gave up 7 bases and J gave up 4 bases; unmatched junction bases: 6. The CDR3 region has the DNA TGCAGTGTTCCGGACAGGGGGGGCTATGGCTACACCTTC. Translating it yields CSVPDRGGYGYTF.

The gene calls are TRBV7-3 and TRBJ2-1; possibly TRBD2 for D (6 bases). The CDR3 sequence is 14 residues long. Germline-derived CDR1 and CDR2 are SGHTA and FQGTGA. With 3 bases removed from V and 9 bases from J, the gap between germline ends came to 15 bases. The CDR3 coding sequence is TGTGCCAGCAGCTTCCCGGGAGTCGTTGGTGAGCAGTTCTTC. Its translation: CASSFPGVVGEQFF.

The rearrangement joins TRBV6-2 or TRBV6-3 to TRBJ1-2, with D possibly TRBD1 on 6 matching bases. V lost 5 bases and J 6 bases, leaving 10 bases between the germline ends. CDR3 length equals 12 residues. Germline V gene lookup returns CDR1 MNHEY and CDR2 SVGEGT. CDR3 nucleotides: TGTGCCAGCAGTAGGAACAGGGATGGCTACACCTTC. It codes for CASSRNRDGYTF.

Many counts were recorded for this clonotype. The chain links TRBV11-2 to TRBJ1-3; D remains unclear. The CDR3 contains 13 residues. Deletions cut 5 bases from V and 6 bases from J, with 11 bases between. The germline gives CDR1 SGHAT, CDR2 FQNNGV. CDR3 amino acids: CASSPSRTNTIYF. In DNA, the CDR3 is TGTGCCAGCAGCCCCTCCCGTACAAACACCATATATTTT.

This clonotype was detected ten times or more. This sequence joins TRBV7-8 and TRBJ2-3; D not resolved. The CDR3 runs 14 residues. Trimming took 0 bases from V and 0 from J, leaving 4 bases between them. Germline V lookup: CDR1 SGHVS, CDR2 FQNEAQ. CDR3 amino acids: CASSLAASTDTQYF. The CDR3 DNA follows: TGTGCCAGCAGCTTAGCAGCTAGCACAGATACGCAGTATTTT.

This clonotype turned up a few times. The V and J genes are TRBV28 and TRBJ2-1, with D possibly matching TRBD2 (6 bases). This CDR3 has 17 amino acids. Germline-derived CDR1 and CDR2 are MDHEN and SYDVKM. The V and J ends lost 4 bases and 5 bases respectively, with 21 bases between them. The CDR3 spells CASSSTLSGQGNNEQFF. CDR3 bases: TGTGCCAGCAGTTCCACACTCAGCGGGCAGGGTAACAATGAGCAGTTCTTC. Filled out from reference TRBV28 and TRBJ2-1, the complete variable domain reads DVKVTQSSRYLVKRTGEKVFLECVQDMDHENMFWYRQDPGLGLRLIYFSYDVKMKEKGDIPEGYSVSREKKERFSLILESASTNQTSMYLCASSSTLSGQGNNEQFFGPGTRLTVL.

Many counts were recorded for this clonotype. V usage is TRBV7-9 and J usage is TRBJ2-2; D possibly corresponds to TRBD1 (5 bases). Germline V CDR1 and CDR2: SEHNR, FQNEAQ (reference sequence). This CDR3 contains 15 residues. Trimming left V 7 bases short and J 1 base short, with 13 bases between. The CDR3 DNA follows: TGTGCCAGCACCTCAAAGGGGCTGAACACCGGGGAGCTGTTTTTT. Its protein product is CASTSKGLNTGELFF.

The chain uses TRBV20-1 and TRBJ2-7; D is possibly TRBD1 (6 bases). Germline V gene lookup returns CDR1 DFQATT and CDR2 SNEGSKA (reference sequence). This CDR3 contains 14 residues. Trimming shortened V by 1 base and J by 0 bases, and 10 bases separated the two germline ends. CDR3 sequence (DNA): TGCAGTGCTAGAGGGCCAGGGGACTCCTACGAGCAGTACTTC. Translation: CSARGPGDSYEQYF.

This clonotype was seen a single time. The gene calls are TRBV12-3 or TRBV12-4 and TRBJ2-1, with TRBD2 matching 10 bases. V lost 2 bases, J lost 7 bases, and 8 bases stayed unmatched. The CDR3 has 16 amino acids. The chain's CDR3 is CASSLQGLATWNEQFF. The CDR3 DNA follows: TGTGCCAGCAGTTTACAGGGACTAGCGACCTGGAATGAGCAGTTCTTC.

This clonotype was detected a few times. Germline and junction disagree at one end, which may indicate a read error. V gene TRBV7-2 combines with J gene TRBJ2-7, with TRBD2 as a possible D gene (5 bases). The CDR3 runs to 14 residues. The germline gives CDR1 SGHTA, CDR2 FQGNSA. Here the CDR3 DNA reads TGTGCCAGCAGCCTAGCTCCAGCCTCCTACGAGCAGTACTTC. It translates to CASSLAPASYEQYF.

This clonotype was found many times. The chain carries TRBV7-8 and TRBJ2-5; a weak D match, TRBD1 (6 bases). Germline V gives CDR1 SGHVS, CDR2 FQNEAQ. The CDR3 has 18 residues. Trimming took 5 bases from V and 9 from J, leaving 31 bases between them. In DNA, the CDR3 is TGTGCCAGCAGCGAGAGAAGGACAGCCTCAGTTGGTTCAATACCCCAGTACTTC. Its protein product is CASSERRTASVGSIPQYF.

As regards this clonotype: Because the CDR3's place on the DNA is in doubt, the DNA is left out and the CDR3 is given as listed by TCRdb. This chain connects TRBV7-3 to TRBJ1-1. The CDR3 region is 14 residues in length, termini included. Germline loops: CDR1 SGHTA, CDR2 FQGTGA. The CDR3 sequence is CASSLYACNTEAFF.